Sequencing of this T cell receptor (beta chain) was carried out in a study of early T cells in non-severe SARS-CoV-2 infection. Study context: Unsorted whole blood bulk RNA was sequenced, with unpaired chains.

Relative to its sample, this clonotype is medium-sized. The protocol attached unique molecular identifiers to individual cDNA molecules. From the 5' RACE reads, TCRdb called clonotypes with MiXCR, one entry per CDR3 protein. Here the sample spans about 18,000 distinct CDR3 sequences, approximately 6.2% being singletons. The CDR3 is 20 residues long. The V gene end was trimmed by 5 bases and the J gene end by 3 bases; junction bases not matched to a gene: 20. Germline CDR1 SGHAT, CDR2 FQNNGV. The TCR sequence derives from an adult who was a healthcare worker with PCR-confirmed SARS-CoV-2 infection or an uninfected control (not recorded which). Sequencing was done on a sample of whole blood. V is TRBV11-2 and J is TRBJ2-3, with 10 bases fitting TRBD2. Here the CDR3 DNA reads TGTGCCAGCAGCCCTTTTTACCAGCGGGAGGGTGGGGACCGAACAGATACGCAGTATTTT. Protein: CASSPFYQREGGDRTDTQYF. Full variable domain (outside the CDR3, taken from reference TRBV11-2 and TRBJ2-3): EAGVAQSPRYKIIEKRQSVAFWCNPISGHATLYWYQQILGQGPKLLIQFQNNGVVDDSQLPKDRFSAERLKGVDSTLKIQPAKLEDSAVYLCASSPFYQREGGDRTDTQYFGPGTRLTVL.